Shown below are 14 T cell receptor beta chains from a single sample sequenced in a study of beta chain features in type 1 diabetes. Study observations and caveats: Across all four CD4+ subsets, people with type 1 diabetes showed modestly shorter TCRB CDR3s.

For these TCRs, the target antigens are not known. What was sequenced were expressed TCRB transcripts, since all of the isolated RNA had been reverse transcribed. Method: immunoSEQ multiplex PCR; TCRdb's copy keeps in-frame clones and lacks some. The sample carries about 650,000 clones, around 12% recorded once. Source material: naive CD4+ T cells from blood. All receptors come from a man aged 25 to 45 with type 1 diabetes.

The gene calls are TRBV9 and TRBJ1-5; perhaps TRBD1 as D (6 bases). This CDR3 region has 16 residues. Trimming shortened V by 4 bases and J by 1 base, and 15 bases separated the two germline ends. Germline V gene data show CDR1 as SGDLS and CDR2 as YYNGEE. CDR3 amino acids: CASSLGTSRSNQPQHF. In DNA form, the CDR3 reads TGTGCCAGCAGCTTGGGGACATCTCGGAGCAATCAGCCCCAGCATTTT.

The gene calls are TRBV7-2 and TRBJ2-2; possibly TRBD2 for D (6 bases). CDR1 and CDR2 (germline): SGHTA, FQGNSA. The CDR3 is 15 residues long. V lost 3 bases and J 0 bases, leaving 8 bases between the germline ends. The CDR3 DNA is TGTGCCAGCAGCTTCGGAGGGACGAACACCGGGGAGCTGTTTTTT. This gives the protein CASSFGGTNTGELFF.

In its sample, this clone was seen a few times. Distinct nucleotide sequences in the sample also encode this CDR3. The V call is TRBV28, the J call TRBJ2-2, with a tentative D call TRBD2 (5 bases). The CDR3 spans 13 residues. CDR1 and CDR2 (germline): MDHEN, SYDVKM. Trimming cost V 9 bases and J 3 bases, with 11 bases left between them. The CDR3, as DNA: TGTGCCAGTCGTCGGGGTTACACCGGGGAGCTGTTTTTT. Amino acids: CASRRGYTGELFF.

The V and J genes are TRBV15 and TRBJ1-2, with D perhaps TRBD1 (6 bases). The V end was cut by 2 bases, the J end by 8 bases, with 15 bases between. From germline, CDR1 is LNHNV and CDR2 YYDKDF (reference sequence). The CDR3 sequence is 14 residues long. DNA for the CDR3: TGTGCCACCAGCAGAAAAACCGGGACACCAGGCTACACCTTC. This translates into CATSRKTGTPGYTF.

This clone was seen a few times. This sequence joins TRBV6-5 and TRBJ2-6, with a possible D match to TRBD1 (5 bases). Trimming shortened V by 6 bases and J by 0 bases, and 9 bases separated the two germline ends. Germline V gives CDR1 MNHEY, CDR2 SVGAGI. This CDR3 spans 15 amino acids. Written as DNA, the CDR3 is TGTGCCAGCAGCCCGACAGCCTCTGGGGCCAACGTCCTGACTTTC. Protein: CASSPTASGANVLTF.

This chain links TRBV29-1 with TRBJ2-5, with TRBD2 matching 13 bases. The germline V gene has CDR1 SQVTM and CDR2 ANQGSEA. The V gene end was trimmed by 4 bases and the J gene end by 5 bases; junction bases not matched to a gene: 7. This CDR3 contains 15 residues. The CDR3 nucleotides read TGCAGCGTTGGCACTAGCGGGGGGGCCCGGGAGACCCAGTACTTC. It yields the protein CSVGTSGGARETQYF.

This sequence joins TRBV5-1 and TRBJ2-7, with D unclear. Trimming removed 1 base from V and 3 bases from J, with 5 bases in between. CDR3 length equals 12 residues. Per the germline V gene, CDR1 is SGHRS and CDR2 is YFSETQ. CDR3 coding DNA: TGCGCCAGCAGCTTGCACAGCTACGAGCAGTACTTC. Amino acid sequence: CASSLHSYEQYF. Full variable domain (rest looked up from reference TRBV5-1 and TRBJ2-7): KAGVTQTPRYLIKTRGQQVTLSCSPISGHRSVSWYQQTPGQGLQFLFEYFSETQRNKGNFPGRFSGRQFSNSRSEMNVSTLELGDSALYLCASSLHSYEQYFGPGTRLTVT.

This clone has only a few counts. The genes are TRBV9 and TRBJ1-1, with 7 bases matching TRBD1. Unmatched junction bases numbered 5, after V lost 1 base and J lost 2 bases. Germline lookup yields CDR1 SGDLS and CDR2 YYNGEE. CDR3 length equals 15 residues. CDR3 residues: CASSVSGTDNTEAFF. CDR3 DNA sequence: TGTGCCAGCAGCGTATCCGGGACAGATAACACTGAAGCTTTCTTT.

The chain carries TRBV25-1 and TRBJ1-2; D not certain. The V and J ends lost 4 bases and 7 bases respectively, with 10 bases between them. The CDR3 covers 12 residues. The V gene's germline CDR1 is MGHDK and CDR2 SYGVNS. The CDR3, as DNA: TGTGCCAGCAGTGGTTCCCGTCCTGGCTACACCTTC. Translated, it gives CASSGSRPGYTF.

The genes are TRBV6-5 and TRBJ2-7; 7 bases map to TRBD1. The CDR3 sequence is 12 residues long. CDR1 and CDR2 (germline): MNHEY, SVGAGI. Trimming removed 1 base from V and 7 bases from J; junction bases left unmatched: 1. The CDR3, as DNA: TGTGCCAGCAGTTACTTACAGGGGGAGCAGTACTTC. It codes for CASSYLQGEQYF.

This clone has a handful of counts. Other DNA variants within this sample encode the same CDR3. This chain joins TRBV5-1 and TRBJ1-5; D may be TRBD1 (5 bases). V was pared by 4 bases and J by 0 bases, with 11 bases between. This CDR3 region has 15 residues. CDR1 and CDR2 from the germline V gene are SGHRS and YFSETQ. The CDR3: CASSLGQNSNQPQHF. CDR3 nucleotide sequence: TGCGCCAGCAGCCTCGGACAAAATAGCAATCAGCCCCAGCATTTT.

V and J are TRBV6-5 and TRBJ1-4; D is unresolved. Germline loops: CDR1 MNHEY, CDR2 SVGAGI. Trimming pared 6 bases from V and 8 bases from J, leaving 16 bases between. CDR3 length: 14 residues. The CDR3 protein is CASRPRRYEEKLFF. The DNA of the CDR3 is TGTGCCAGCAGGCCAAGACGCTACGAGGAAAAACTGTTTTTT.

The gene calls are TRBV5-6 and TRBJ2-7; D is unclear. The CDR3 is 11 amino acids. V shed 4 bases and J shed 3 bases, with 5 bases lying between them. The germline gives CDR1 SGHDT, CDR2 YYEEEE. CDR3 nucleotides: TGTGCCAGCAGCCTCGACTACGAGCAGTACTTC. It is translated as CASSLDYEQYF.

In its sample, this clone was seen a few times. The chain employs TRBV7-2 and TRBJ1-1; TRBD1 is a possible D gene (6 bases). The ends were cut back, 4 bases at V and 1 base at J, with 10 bases in the middle. Per germline, CDR1 SGHTA and CDR2 FQGNSA. The CDR3 contains 14 residues. The DNA for the CDR3 is TGTGCCAGCAGCTACAGGGCCCCGAACACTGAAGCTTTCTTT. Its protein product is CASSYRAPNTEAFF.